This T cell receptor beta chain stems from a study of blood T cell repertoires in COVID-19. At the level of the study: Spain, Italy and the United States supplied samples that represented acute and convalescent COVID-19.

The count of this clone is one. CDR1 is SQVTM and CDR2 is ANQGSEA in the germline V gene. Trimming at V came to 4 bases and at J to 6 bases, leaving 3 bases not matched to a gene. CDR3 size: 11 residues. Per the authors' pipeline: Amplified reference gene primers provided the basis for estimating nucleated cell counts. Clones were read by immunoSEQ multiplex PCR, and TCRdb kept only the in-frame ones, dropping some. V and J calls plus clone size are reproduced from that table; the DNA served to infer D and trimming. The table includes about 240,000 clones, approximately 78% detected once. V usage is TRBV29-1 and J usage is TRBJ2-7; TRBD1 agrees at 7 bases. Sequences were obtained from peripheral blood. The clonotype comes from a woman aged 60-70 years with active or convalescent COVID-19. The CDR3 nucleotides read TGCAGCGTTGGACAGGGCTCCGAGCAGTACTTC. Protein product: CSVGQGSEQYF.